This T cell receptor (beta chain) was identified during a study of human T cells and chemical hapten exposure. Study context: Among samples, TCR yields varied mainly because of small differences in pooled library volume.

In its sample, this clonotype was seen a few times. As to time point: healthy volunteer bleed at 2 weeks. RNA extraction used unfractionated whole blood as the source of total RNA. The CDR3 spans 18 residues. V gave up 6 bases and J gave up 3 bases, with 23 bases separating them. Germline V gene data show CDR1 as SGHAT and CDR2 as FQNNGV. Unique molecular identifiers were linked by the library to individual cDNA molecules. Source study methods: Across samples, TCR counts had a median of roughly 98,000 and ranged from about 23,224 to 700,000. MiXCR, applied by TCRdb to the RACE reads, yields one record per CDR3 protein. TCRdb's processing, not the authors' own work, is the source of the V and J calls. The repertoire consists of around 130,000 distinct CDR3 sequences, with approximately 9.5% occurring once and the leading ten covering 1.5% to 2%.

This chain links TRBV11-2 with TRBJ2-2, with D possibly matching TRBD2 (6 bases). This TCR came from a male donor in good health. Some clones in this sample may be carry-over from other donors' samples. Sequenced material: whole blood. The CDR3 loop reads CASSPTYGLPGYTGELFF. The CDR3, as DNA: TGTGCCAGCAGTCCCACCTATGGACTACCAGGGTACACCGGGGAGCTGTTTTTT.